Listed here are 27 T cell receptor beta chains from one sample, sequenced in a study of cytomegalovirus exposure and HLA in healthy donors. Data came from immunoSEQ multiplex PCR; TCRdb stores just in-frame clones and leaves some out. The data contain fewer than 250,000 clones, about nine tenths of them singletons. The sequenced sample was PBMCs. These receptors were obtained from a woman aged 18-35 years in good health and CMV-seropositive.

The chain is built from TRBV7-3 and TRBJ2-7; tentatively, D is TRBD1 (6 bases). The CDR3 has 13 amino acids. CDR1 is SGHTA, CDR2 FQGTGA, per germline. Deletions cut 0 bases from V and 5 bases from J, with 8 bases between. In nucleotides, the CDR3 is TGTGCCAGCAGCTTAACTTCAGGGGACGAGCAGTACTTC. This encodes CASSLTSGDEQYF. Full variable domain (remainder filled in from reference TRBV7-3 and TRBJ2-7): GAGVSQTPSNKVTEKGKYVELRCDPISGHTALYWYRQSLGQGPEFLIYFQGTGAADDSGLPNDRFFAVRPEGSVSTLKIQRTERGDSAVYLCASSLTSGDEQYFGPGTRLTVT.

The J gene is TRBJ1-5, the V gene TRBV7-9; perhaps TRBD1 as D (6 bases). This CDR3 comprises 13 residues. V gave up 5 bases and J gave up 4 bases, with 9 bases separating them. Germline CDR1 SEHNR, CDR2 FQNEAQ (reference sequence). The CDR3 spells CASSLGQNQPQHF. In nucleotides, the CDR3 is TGTGCCAGCAGCCTCGGACAGAATCAGCCCCAGCATTTT.

The rearrangement uses TRBV19 and TRBJ1-5; TRBD1 agrees at 9 bases. Per germline, CDR1 LNHDA and CDR2 SQIVND (reference sequence). The CDR3 has 15 residues. The trim removed 5 bases at V and 5 bases at J, leaving 7 bases unmatched. The DNA of the CDR3 is TGTGCCAGTAGTCCCATACAGGGGGCGGATCAGCCCCAGCATTTT. This sequence encodes CASSPIQGADQPQHF. Supplemented by reference TRBV19 and TRBJ1-5, the full variable domain reads DGGITQSPKYLFRKEGQNVTLSCEQNLNHDAMYWYRQDPGQGLRLIYYSQIVNDFQKGDIAEGYSVSREKKESFPLTVTSAQKNPTAFYLCASSPIQGADQPQHFGDGTRLSIL.

The rearrangement links TRBV5-4 to TRBJ1-4; 8 bases are a match to TRBD1. The CDR3 consists of 14 residues. Germline V lookup: CDR1 SGHNT, CDR2 YYREEE (reference sequence). The J segment lost 7 bases and the V segment lost 3 bases, leaving 5 bases of the junction unmatched. The CDR3 protein is CASSSTGAGEKLFF. CDR3 nucleotides: TGTGCCAGCAGCTCGACAGGGGCGGGTGAAAAACTGTTTTTT.

This clone was picked up one time. This chain connects TRBV5-1 to TRBJ2-1, with TRBD2 identical over 7 bases. The V segment lost 4 bases and the J segment 0 bases; nucleotides outside the gene matches: 7. This CDR3 contains 16 residues. Germline V lookup: CDR1 SGHRS, CDR2 YFSETQ. The CDR3 loop reads CASSNLAGDSYNEQFF. CDR3 nucleotides: TGCGCCAGCAGCAATTTAGCGGGCGACTCCTACAATGAGCAGTTCTTC.

CDR3 DNA: TGTGCCAGCAGCGTAGCTCCCACAGATACGCAGTATTTT. Protein sequence: CASSVAPTDTQYF. J is TRBJ2-3 and V is TRBV9, with D unclear. Looked up from germline, CDR1 is SGDLS and CDR2 is YYNGEE. V was pared by 0 bases and J by 2 bases, with 4 bases between. The CDR3 is 13 amino acids.

The V call is TRBV11-2, the J call TRBJ2-7; possibly TRBD2 for D (6 bases). CDR3 length: 17 amino acids. In germline, CDR1 is SGHAT, CDR2 FQNNGV. Trimming stripped 0 bases from V and 2 bases from J, with 17 bases between. DNA for the CDR3: TGTGCCAGCAGCTTAGATACTCGCGGGACGCCGCCCTACGAGCAGTACTTC. This codes for CASSLDTRGTPPYEQYF.

This chain joins TRBV27 and TRBJ2-2; D perhaps matches TRBD1 (5 bases). Germline values: CDR1 MNHEY, CDR2 SMNVEV (reference sequence). The CDR3 spans 14 residues. V shed 5 bases and J shed 0 bases, with 7 bases lying between them. This CDR3 is CASSAGTNTGELFF. The CDR3 coding sequence is TGTGCCAGCAGTGCAGGGACGAACACCGGGGAGCTGTTTTTT.

V is TRBV5-6 and J is TRBJ2-7; D perhaps matches TRBD2 (5 bases). The CDR3 is made up of 13 amino acids. Looked up from germline, CDR1 is SGHDT and CDR2 is YYEEEE. The V end was cut by 0 bases, the J end by 4 bases, with 8 bases between. The CDR3 here is CASSLASLYEQYF. DNA of the CDR3: TGTGCCAGCAGCTTGGCTAGCCTTTACGAGCAGTACTTC.

This clone was seen a handful of times. J is TRBJ2-7 and V is TRBV2; D might be TRBD2 (7 bases). The V end lost 4 bases, the J end lost 6 bases, and 13 bases lay between the germline ends. CDR1 SNHLY and CDR2 FYNNEI come from the germline V gene. This CDR3 has 13 residues. The CDR3 nucleotides are TGTGCCAGCAGTGTCCAGGGAGGGGGCGAGCAGTACTTC. It encodes CASSVQGGGEQYF.

This CDR3 is CASSLRWTAEKLFF. DNA of the CDR3: TGTGCCAGCAGCCTTAGATGGACAGCCGAAAAACTGTTTTTT. V and J are TRBV2 and TRBJ1-4; the D gene is possibly TRBD1 (6 bases). The V end was cut by 6 bases, the J end by 8 bases, with 16 bases between. CDR1 is SNHLY and CDR2 is FYNNEI in the germline V gene. This CDR3 contains 14 residues. The variable domain in full, with the rest retrieved from reference TRBV2 and TRBJ1-4, is EPEVTQTPSHQVTQMGQEVILRCVPISNHLYFYWYRQILGQKVEFLVSFYNNEISEKSEIFDDQFSVERPDGSNFTLKIRSTKLEDSAMYFCASSLRWTAEKLFFGSGTQLSVL.

The chain employs TRBV11-2 and TRBJ1-2; 9 bases align to TRBD1. The ends lost 7 bases at V and 6 bases at J; junction bases unmatched: 9. The CDR3 consists of 14 residues. Germline values: CDR1 SGHAT, CDR2 FQNNGV. CDR3 nucleotides: TGTGCCAGCATCAAATATCGACAGGGGGATGGCTACACCTTC. It specifies CASIKYRQGDGYTF.

The V and J genes are TRBV4-1 and TRBJ2-3; weak D call: TRBD1 (6 bases). V lost 4 bases, J lost 1 base, and 12 bases lay in between. CDR1 MGHRA and CDR2 YSYEKL come from the germline V gene. CDR3 length: 15 amino acids. The DNA of the CDR3 is TGCGCCAGCAGCCTTTATTCAGGGGGCACAGATACGCAGTATTTT. This codes for CASSLYSGGTDTQYF.

This rearrangement joins TRBV6-1 to TRBJ2-7; 7 nucleotides line up with TRBD1. This CDR3 has 15 residues. V trimming: 2 bases; J trimming: 0 bases; junction bases outside the gene matches: 4. Looked up from germline, CDR1 is MNHNS and CDR2 is SASEGT. CDR3 sequence reads: CASSERTGYSYEQYF. The CDR3 region has the DNA TGTGCCAGCAGTGAAAGGACAGGATACTCCTACGAGCAGTACTTC.

This clone was detected once. The rearrangement joins TRBV9 to TRBJ2-5; D unresolved. The germline V gene has CDR1 SGDLS and CDR2 YYNGEE. CDR3 length equals 15 residues. Trimming left V 0 bases short and J 5 bases short, with 14 bases between. CDR3 sequence (DNA): TGTGCCAGCAGCGTAGGATTCCAGGCAGCCGAGACCCAGTACTTC. Translated, it gives CASSVGFQAAETQYF.

The chain carries TRBV6-4 and TRBJ2-1, with unresolved D. Germline V CDR1 and CDR2: MRHNA, SNTAGT. The V gene lost 4 bases and the J gene lost 2 bases, with 12 bases spanning the gap. The CDR3 is 15 amino acids. CDR3 loop: CASSVSYTTYNEQFF. The CDR3 DNA reads as TGTGCCAGCAGTGTCTCGTACACAACCTACAATGAGCAGTTCTTC.

In this sample, this clone turned up once. The CDR3 DNA reads as TGCGCCAGCACTCCAAGCGGGAGCGGGACCGGGGAGCTGTTTTTT. Translation gives CASTPSGSGTGELFF. The rearrangement uses TRBV10-1 and TRBJ2-2; 8 positions match TRBD2. CDR3 length: 15 residues. The germline V gene encodes CDR1 WNHNN and CDR2 SYGVQD (reference sequence). After removal of 7 bases from V and 5 bases from J, the junction contained 9 bases not matched to a gene.

J is TRBJ1-4 and V is TRBV5-1; 10 bases match TRBD1. The CDR3 has 15 residues. Germline CDR1 SGHRS, CDR2 YFSETQ. With 0 bases clipped from V and 7 bases from J, the junction kept 3 bases outside the gene matches. The CDR3: CASSLGGQGREKLFF. The DNA of the CDR3 is TGCGCCAGCAGCTTGGGGGGACAGGGGCGTGAAAAACTGTTTTTT.

The V call is TRBV6-4, the J call TRBJ2-7, with 9 bases fitting TRBD2. Germline CDR1 reads MRHNA; CDR2 reads SNTAGT. V lost 6 bases to trimming and J lost 0 bases; unmatched junction nucleotides: 3. CDR3 length: 14 amino acids. CDR3 amino acids: CASSPTSGSYEQYF. CDR3 nucleotide sequence: TGTGCCAGCAGCCCGACTAGCGGCTCCTACGAGCAGTACTTC.

The chain links TRBV11-2 to TRBJ2-7, with 8 bases that match TRBD2. Germline-derived CDR1 and CDR2 are SGHAT and FQNNGV. CDR3 length: 14 residues. The V and J ends lost 2 bases and 4 bases, in that order; junction bases with no gene match: 4. The CDR3 DNA sequence: TGTGCCAGCAGCTTAATAGCGGGACATTACGAGCAGTACTTC. Translating it yields CASSLIAGHYEQYF.

The genes are TRBV25-1 and TRBJ2-7; 7 nucleotides align to TRBD1. Germline V CDR1 and CDR2: MGHDK, SYGVNS. The CDR3 has 15 residues. V shed 3 bases and J 3 bases; nucleotides not matched to a gene: 8. The CDR3 DNA follows: TGTGCCAGCAGTGACCCCAGGACAGGTAACTACGAGCAGTACTTC. Its protein product is CASSDPRTGNYEQYF.

The chain uses TRBV27 and TRBJ2-7, with 8 bases matching TRBD2. Trimming removed 5 bases from V and 6 bases from J; junction bases left unmatched: 6. The length of the CDR3 is 13 residues. Germline lookup yields CDR1 MNHEY and CDR2 SMNVEV (reference sequence). The CDR3 DNA is TGTGCCAGCAGTATCAGCGGGAGCTCCGAGCAGTACTTC. This translates into CASSISGSSEQYF.

V is TRBV28 and J is TRBJ1-2, with 7 bases matching TRBD1. V dropped 8 bases and J dropped 5; count of bases not matched to a gene: 14. The CDR3 loop spans 15 amino acids. CDR1 and CDR2 (germline): MDHEN, SYDVKM. The CDR3 protein is CASGRQGEEYYGYTF. CDR3 bases: TGTGCCAGCGGGCGACAGGGTGAGGAATATTATGGCTACACCTTC.

This chain joins TRBV28 and TRBJ2-7; a possible D gene is TRBD2 (5 bases). V was cut by 7 bases and J by 0 bases, with 16 bases left in between. Germline values: CDR1 MDHEN, CDR2 SYDVKM. The CDR3 extends over 15 amino acids. The CDR3 sequence: CASNIRTAGSYEQYF. CDR3 nucleotide sequence: TGTGCCAGCAACATCAGGACTGCTGGCTCCTACGAGCAGTACTTC.

This clone was recorded once. The chain couples TRBV7-3 to TRBJ2-1; 8 nucleotides line up with TRBD2. This CDR3 comprises 14 residues. The germline V gene encodes CDR1 SGHTA and CDR2 FQGTGA. V shed 4 bases and J 8 bases; nucleotides not matched to a gene: 7. The CDR3 DNA is TGTGCCAGCAGCTGGAGCGGGAGAAGCTATGAGCAGTTCTTC. Its translation is CASSWSGRSYEQFF.

J is TRBJ2-6 and V is TRBV9; D is unresolved. This CDR3 spans 17 amino acids. Germline lookup yields CDR1 SGDLS and CDR2 YYNGEE. V was shortened by 4 bases and J by 0 bases, with 14 bases between the two germline ends. CDR3 nucleotide sequence: TGTGCCAGCAGCTCTTGGTCCCAGAACTCTGGGGCCAACGTCCTGACTTTC. This sequence encodes CASSSWSQNSGANVLTF.

J is TRBJ2-3 and V is TRBV5-8; D might be TRBD2 (6 bases). Germline CDR1 and CDR2: SGHTS and YDEGEE. The CDR3 spans 15 residues. Trimming took off 0 bases at V and 4 bases at J, with 12 bases between the two ends. The CDR3 DNA reads TGTGCCAGCAGCTTGGGACTGACTAGGTCAGATACGCAGTATTTT. This gives the protein CASSLGLTRSDTQYF.